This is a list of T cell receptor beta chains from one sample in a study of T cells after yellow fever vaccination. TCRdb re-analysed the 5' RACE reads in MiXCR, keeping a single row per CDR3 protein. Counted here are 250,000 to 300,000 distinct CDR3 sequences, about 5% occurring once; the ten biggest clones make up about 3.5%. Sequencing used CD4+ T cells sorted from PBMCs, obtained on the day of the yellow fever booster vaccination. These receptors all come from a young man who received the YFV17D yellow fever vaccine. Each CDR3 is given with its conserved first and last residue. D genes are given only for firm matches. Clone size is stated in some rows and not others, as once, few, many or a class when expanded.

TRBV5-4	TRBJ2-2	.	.	CASSLARGADTGELFF	TGTGCCAGCAGCTTGGCCCGGGGGGCGGACACCGGGGAGCTGTTTTTT
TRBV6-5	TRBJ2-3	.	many	CATRGFGTDTQYF	TGTGCCACCCGAGGGTTCGGCACAGATACGCAGTATTTT
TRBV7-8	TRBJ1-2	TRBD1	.	CASSPGTGGAPNYGYTF	TGTGCCAGCAGCCCGGGGACAGGGGGCGCGCCTAACTATGGCTACACCTTC
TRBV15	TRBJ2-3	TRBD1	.	CATSRGGQGADTQYF	TGTGCCACCAGCAGAGGCGGACAGGGGGCAGATACGCAGTATTTT
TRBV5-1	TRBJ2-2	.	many	CASSGGNSGAGELFF	TGCGCCAGCAGCGGGGGGAATTCGGGAGCCGGGGAGCTGTTTTTT
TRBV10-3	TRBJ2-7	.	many	CAISDVKAYEQYF	TGTGCCATCAGTGACGTTAAGGCCTACGAGCAGTACTTC
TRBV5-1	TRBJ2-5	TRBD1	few	CASSLDSGGQETQYF	TGCGCCAGCAGCTTGGACTCAGGGGGACAAGAGACCCAGTACTTC
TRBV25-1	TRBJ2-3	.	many	CASSERQSTDTQYF	TGTGCCAGCAGTGAAAGGCAGAGTACAGATACGCAGTATTTT
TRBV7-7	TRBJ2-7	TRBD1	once	CASSLGDSYSYEQYF	TGTGCCAGCAGCTTAGGGGACAGTTACTCCTACGAGCAGTACTTC
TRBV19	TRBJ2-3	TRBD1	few	CASQDRPGDTQYF	TGTGCCAGCCAGGACAGGCCAGGAGATACGCAGTATTTT
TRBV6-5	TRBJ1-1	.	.	CASSRSLATTEAFF	TGTGCCAGCAGCCGATCACTCGCGACCACTGAAGCTTTCTTT
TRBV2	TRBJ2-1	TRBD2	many	CASRELAGYNEQFF	TGTGCCAGCAGAGAACTAGCGGGCTACAATGAGCAGTTCTTC
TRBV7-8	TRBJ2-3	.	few	CASSQRVPSRDTQYF	TGTGCCAGCAGCCAAAGGGTCCCTTCCCGGGATACGCAGTATTTT
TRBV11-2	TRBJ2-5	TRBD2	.	CASSFAGVWTQYF	TGTGCCAGCAGCTTCGCGGGGGTTTGGACCCAGTACTTC
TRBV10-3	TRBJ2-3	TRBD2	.	CASSGGFTDTQYF	TGTGCCAGTAGCGGGGGGTTCACAGATACGCAGTATTTT
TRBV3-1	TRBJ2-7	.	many	CASSQGRVSYEQYF	TGTGCCAGCAGCCAGGGCAGGGTCTCCTACGAGCAGTACTTC
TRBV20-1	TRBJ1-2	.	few	CSARYQGRDSTNYGYTF	TGCAGTGCTAGATACCAGGGAAGGGACTCAACTAACTATGGCTACACCTTC
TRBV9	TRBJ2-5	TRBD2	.	CASSAQGGGETQYF	TGTGCCAGCAGCGCCCAGGGCGGGGGTGAGACCCAGTACTTC